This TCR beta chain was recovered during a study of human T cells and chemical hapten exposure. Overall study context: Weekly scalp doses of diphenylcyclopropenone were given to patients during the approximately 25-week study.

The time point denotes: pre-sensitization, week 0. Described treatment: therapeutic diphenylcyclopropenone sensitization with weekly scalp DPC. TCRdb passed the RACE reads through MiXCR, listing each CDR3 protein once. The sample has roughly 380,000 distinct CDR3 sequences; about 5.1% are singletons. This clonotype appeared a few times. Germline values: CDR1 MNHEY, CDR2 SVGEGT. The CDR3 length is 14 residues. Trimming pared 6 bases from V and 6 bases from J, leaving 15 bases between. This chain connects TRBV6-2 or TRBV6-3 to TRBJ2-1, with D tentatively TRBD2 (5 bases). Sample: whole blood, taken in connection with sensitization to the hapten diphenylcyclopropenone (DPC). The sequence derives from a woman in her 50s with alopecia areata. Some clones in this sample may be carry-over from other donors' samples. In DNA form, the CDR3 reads TGTGCCAGCAGGCCTTGGGGAGTTATCAATGAGCAGTTCTTC. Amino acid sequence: CASRPWGVINEQFF.